The 8 T cell receptor beta chains in this list originate from one sample, sequenced in a study of TIL therapy for anti-PD-1-resistant metastatic lung cancer. This was the immunoSEQ v3 assay. The data were produced by immunoSEQ multiplex PCR, yet TCRdb's version contains in-frame clones alone and is incomplete. Of 50,000 to 65,000 clones in the sample, 70% to 90% are singletons; the top ten hold roughly 3%. Specified time point: pre-treatment sample, taken before nivolumab and TIL therapy. This specimen consisted of blood, obtained at baseline. These receptors all stem from a person between 25 and 80 years old with non-small cell lung cancer.

This clone appeared a few times. The chain recombines TRBV7-9 with TRBJ2-3; a weak D match, TRBD2 (5 bases). Germline V gene data show CDR1 as SEHNR and CDR2 as FQNEAQ (reference sequence). The CDR3 is 14 residues long. V lost 5 bases to trimming and J lost 10 bases, with 19 bases between them. CDR3 in amino acids: CASSRRDGRRAQYF. The CDR3 DNA is TGTGCCAGCAGCCGCCGGGATGGTCGGCGGGCGCAGTATTTT.

This clone was counted between two and nine times. The rearrangement uses TRBV10-1 and TRBJ2-1; perhaps TRBD1 as D (5 bases). V was clipped by 3 bases and J by 0 bases, with 18 bases between them. CDR1 and CDR2 (germline): WNHNN, SYGVQD (reference sequence). CDR3 length: 18 amino acids. CDR3 sequence (DNA): TGCGCCAGCAGTGAACAGGTCTCGGGCAAAAGCTCCTACAATGAGCAGTTCTTC. Protein product: CASSEQVSGKSSYNEQFF.

The gene calls are TRBV11-2 and TRBJ2-3; 14 bases match TRBD2. V lost 5 bases, J lost 5 bases, and 9 bases stayed unmatched. The V gene's germline CDR1 is SGHAT and CDR2 FQNNGV. This CDR3 has 17 residues. In nucleotides, the CDR3 is TGTGCCAGCAGCCCCGGGGGACTAGCGGGAGTAGGAGATACGCAGTATTTT. Translation: CASSPGGLAGVGDTQYF.

J is TRBJ2-7 and V is TRBV7-2; D ambiguous. The V end was cut by 0 bases, the J end by 4 bases, with 7 bases between. Per the germline V gene, CDR1 is SGHTA and CDR2 is FQGNSA. This CDR3 is built from 13 residues. The DNA of the CDR3 is TGTGCCAGCAGCTTAGCGTGGCCTTACGAGCAGTACTTC. It translates to CASSLAWPYEQYF. Filled out from reference TRBV7-2 and TRBJ2-7, the complete variable domain reads GAGVSQSPSNKVTEKGKDVELRCDPISGHTALYWYRQSLGQGLEFLIYFQGNSAPDKSGLPSDRFSAERTGGSVSTLTIQRTQQEDSAVYLCASSLAWPYEQYFGPGTRLTVT.

This clone was observed once. The CDR3 nucleotides read TGTGCCAGCAGGTTCAATCCGGGGTCCTACAATGAGCAGTTCTTC. Translation gives CASRFNPGSYNEQFF. The chain uses TRBV28 and TRBJ2-1, with a possible D match to TRBD2 (5 bases). Trimming cost V 6 bases and J 1 base, with 13 bases left between them. The CDR3 runs to 15 residues. Germline V gene lookup returns CDR1 MDHEN and CDR2 SYDVKM.

Only one count was recorded for this clone. V gene TRBV5-4 combines with J gene TRBJ1-2; 7 bases fit TRBD1. Germline V gene lookup returns CDR1 SGHNT and CDR2 YYREEE (reference sequence). J was trimmed by 5 bases and V by 4 bases; bases with no gene match: 11. CDR3 size: 15 residues. The CDR3 is CASSTPRGGDYGYTF. CDR3 coding DNA: TGTGCCAGCAGCACCCCGAGAGGGGGCGATTATGGCTACACCTTC.

The chain couples TRBV4-3 to TRBJ2-1; TRBD2 aligns across 9 bases. Germline V gene lookup returns CDR1 LGHNA and CDR2 YSLEER. The length of the CDR3 is 17 residues. The J segment lost 2 bases and the V segment lost 4 bases, leaving 9 bases of the junction unmatched. The CDR3: CASSRGREGVAYNEQFF. The CDR3 DNA reads TGCGCCAGCAGCCGGGGGCGGGAGGGGGTGGCCTACAATGAGCAGTTCTTC.

This clone is categorized as large. The chain joins TRBV7-2 to TRBJ1-1; a possible D gene is TRBD1 (5 bases). CDR3 size: 14 residues. The V end was cut by 1 base, the J end by 4 bases, with 10 bases between. CDR1 is SGHTA and CDR2 is FQGNSA in the germline V gene. The CDR3 region is CASSLVWGGTEAFF. DNA for the CDR3: TGTGCCAGCAGCTTAGTTTGGGGCGGCACTGAAGCTTTCTTT.